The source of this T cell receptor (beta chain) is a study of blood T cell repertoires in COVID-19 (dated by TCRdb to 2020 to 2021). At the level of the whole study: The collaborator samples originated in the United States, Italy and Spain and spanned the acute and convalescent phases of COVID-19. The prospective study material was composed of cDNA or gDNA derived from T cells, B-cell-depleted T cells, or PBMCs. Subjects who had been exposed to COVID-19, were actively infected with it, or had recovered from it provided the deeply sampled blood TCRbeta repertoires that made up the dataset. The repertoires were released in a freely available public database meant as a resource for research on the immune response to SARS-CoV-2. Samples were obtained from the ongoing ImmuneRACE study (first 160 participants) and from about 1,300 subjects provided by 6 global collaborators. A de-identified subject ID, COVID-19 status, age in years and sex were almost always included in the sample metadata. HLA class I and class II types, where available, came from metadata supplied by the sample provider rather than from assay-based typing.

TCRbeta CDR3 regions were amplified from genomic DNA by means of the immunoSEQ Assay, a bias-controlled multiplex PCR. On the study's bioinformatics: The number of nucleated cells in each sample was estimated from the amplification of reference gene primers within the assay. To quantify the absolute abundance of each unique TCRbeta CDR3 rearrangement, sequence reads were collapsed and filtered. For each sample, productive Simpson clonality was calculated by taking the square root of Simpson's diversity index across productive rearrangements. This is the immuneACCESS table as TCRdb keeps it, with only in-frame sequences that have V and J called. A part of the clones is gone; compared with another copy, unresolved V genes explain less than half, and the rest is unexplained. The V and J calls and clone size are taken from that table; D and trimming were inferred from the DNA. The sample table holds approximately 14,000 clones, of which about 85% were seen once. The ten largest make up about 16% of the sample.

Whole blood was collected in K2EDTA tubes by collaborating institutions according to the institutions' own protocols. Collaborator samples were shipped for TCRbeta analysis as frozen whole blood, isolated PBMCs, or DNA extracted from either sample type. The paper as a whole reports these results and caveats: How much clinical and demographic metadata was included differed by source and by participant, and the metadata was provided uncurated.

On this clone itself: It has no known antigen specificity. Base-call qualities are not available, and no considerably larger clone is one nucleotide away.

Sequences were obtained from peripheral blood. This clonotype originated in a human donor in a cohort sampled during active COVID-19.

The CDR3: CASTRSRQGSEKLFF. The DNA is as follows: TGTGCCAGCACCCGGTCCCGACAGGGCAGTGAAAAACTGTTTTTT. In this chain, TRBV7-9 is recombined with TRBJ1-4; TRBD1 fits 7 bases in the junction. The CDR3 holds 15 amino acids from the cysteine to the phenylalanine. The retained sequence is limited to the CDR3, 45 bases, with the frame set at the first base. Germline trimming amounts to 7 bases on V and 7 bases on J, with 12 as the count of junction bases outside the gene matches. From the germline V gene (reference sequence), CDR1 is SEHNR and CDR2 is FQNEAQ.